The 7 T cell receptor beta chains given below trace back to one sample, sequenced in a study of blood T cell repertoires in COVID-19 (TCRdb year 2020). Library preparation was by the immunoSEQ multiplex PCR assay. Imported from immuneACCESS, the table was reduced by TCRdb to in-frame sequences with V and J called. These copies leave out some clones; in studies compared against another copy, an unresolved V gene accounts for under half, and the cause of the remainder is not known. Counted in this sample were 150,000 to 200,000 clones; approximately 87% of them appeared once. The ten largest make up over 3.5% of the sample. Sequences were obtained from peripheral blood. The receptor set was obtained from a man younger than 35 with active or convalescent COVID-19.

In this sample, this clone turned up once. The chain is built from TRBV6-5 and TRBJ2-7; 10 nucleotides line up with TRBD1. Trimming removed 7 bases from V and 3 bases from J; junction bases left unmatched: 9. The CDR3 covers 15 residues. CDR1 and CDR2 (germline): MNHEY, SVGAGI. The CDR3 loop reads CASMAPDRGSYEQYF. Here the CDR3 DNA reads TGTGCCAGCATGGCCCCGGACAGGGGGAGCTACGAGCAGTACTTC.

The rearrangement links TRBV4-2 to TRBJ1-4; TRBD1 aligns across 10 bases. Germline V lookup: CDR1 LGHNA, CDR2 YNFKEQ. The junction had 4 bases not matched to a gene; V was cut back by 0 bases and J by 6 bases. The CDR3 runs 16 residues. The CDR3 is CASSQDGTGVDEKLFF. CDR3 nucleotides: TGTGCCAGCAGCCAAGATGGGACAGGGGTTGATGAAAAACTGTTTTTT.

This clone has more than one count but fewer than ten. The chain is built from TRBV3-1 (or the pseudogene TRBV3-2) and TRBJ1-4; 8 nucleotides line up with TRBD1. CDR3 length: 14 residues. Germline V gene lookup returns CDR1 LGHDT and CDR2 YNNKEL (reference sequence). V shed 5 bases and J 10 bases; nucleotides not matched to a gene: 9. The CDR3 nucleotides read TGTGCCAGCAGCTCTCTGGGACAGGCAGGAAAACTGTTTTTT. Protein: CASSSLGQAGKLFF.

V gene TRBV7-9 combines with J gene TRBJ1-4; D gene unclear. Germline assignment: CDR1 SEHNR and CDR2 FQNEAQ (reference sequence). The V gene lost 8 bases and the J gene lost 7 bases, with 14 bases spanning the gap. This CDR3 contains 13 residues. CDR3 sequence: CASSERAGEKLFF. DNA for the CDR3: TGTGCCAGCTCCGAGAGGGCCGGTGAAAAACTGTTTTTT. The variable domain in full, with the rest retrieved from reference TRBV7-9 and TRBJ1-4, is DTGVSQNPRHKITKRGQNVTFRCDPISEHNRLYWYRQTLGQGPEFLTYFQNEAQLEKSRLLSDRFSAERPKGSFSTLEIQRTEQGDSAMYLCASSERAGEKLFFGSGTQLSVL.

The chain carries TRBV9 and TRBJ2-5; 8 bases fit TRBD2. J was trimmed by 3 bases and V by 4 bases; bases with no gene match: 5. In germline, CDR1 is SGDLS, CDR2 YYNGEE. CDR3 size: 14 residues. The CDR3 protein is CASSRGAGEETQYF. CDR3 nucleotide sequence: TGTGCCAGCAGCCGGGGAGCGGGAGAAGAGACCCAGTACTTC. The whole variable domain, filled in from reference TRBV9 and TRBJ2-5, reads DSGVTQTPKHLITATGQRVTLRCSPRSGDLSVYWYQQSLDQGLQFLIQYYNGEERAKGNILERFSAQQFPDLHSELNLSSLELGDSALYFCASSRGAGEETQYFGPGTRLLVL.

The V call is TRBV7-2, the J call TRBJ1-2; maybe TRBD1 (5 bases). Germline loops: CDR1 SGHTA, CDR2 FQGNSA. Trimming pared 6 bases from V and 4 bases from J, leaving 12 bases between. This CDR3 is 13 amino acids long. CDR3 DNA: TGTGCCAGCAGTATCTTCCAGGGCTATGGCTACACCTTC. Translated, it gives CASSIFQGYGYTF.

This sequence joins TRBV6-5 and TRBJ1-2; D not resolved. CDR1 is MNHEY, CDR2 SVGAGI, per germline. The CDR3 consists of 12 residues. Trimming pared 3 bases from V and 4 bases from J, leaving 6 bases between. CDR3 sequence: CASSYSGYGYTF. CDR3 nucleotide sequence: TGTGCCAGCAGTTATAGCGGCTATGGCTACACCTTC.